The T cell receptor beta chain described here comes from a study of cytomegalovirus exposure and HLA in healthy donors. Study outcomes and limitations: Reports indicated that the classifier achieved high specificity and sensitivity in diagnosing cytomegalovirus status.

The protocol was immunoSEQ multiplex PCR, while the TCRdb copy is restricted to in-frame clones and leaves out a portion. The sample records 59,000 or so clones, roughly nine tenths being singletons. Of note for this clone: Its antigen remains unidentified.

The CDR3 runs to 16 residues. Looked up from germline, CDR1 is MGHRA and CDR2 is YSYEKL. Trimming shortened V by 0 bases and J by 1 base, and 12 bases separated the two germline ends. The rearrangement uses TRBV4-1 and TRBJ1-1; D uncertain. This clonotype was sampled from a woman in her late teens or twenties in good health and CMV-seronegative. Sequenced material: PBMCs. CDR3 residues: CASSQEPWRRNTEAFF. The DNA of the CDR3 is TGCGCCAGCAGCCAAGAGCCGTGGAGACGGAACACTGAAGCTTTCTTT.